This passage covers 9 T cell receptor beta chains from one sample sequenced in a study of T cells in Graves' hyperthyroidism and ophthalmopathy. Template material for amplifying TCR beta CDR3 regions consisted of RNA transcripts. TCR CDR3 regions were first amplified by RT-PCR with HTBI primers. MiXCR was run by TCRdb on the multiplex PCR reads, yielding one entry per CDR3 protein. The sample lists 560,000 or so distinct CDR3 sequences; more than 45% were seen once. Sequencing was performed on peripheral blood or thyroid tissue (not recorded which). The receptors derive from a woman younger than 30 with Graves' hyperthyroidism.

The chain has TRBV2 and TRBJ2-6; a possible D gene is TRBD1 (6 bases). V was trimmed by 0 bases and J by 0 bases, leaving 6 bases between them. The germline V gene encodes CDR1 SNHLY and CDR2 FYNNEI. The CDR3 length is 16 residues. CDR3 loop: CASSEAGHSGANVLTF. In DNA form, the CDR3 reads TGTGCCAGCAGTGAAGCGGGACACTCTGGGGCCAACGTCCTGACTTTC.

This clonotype was picked up one time. The J gene is TRBJ2-7, the V gene TRBV19, with 11 bases fitting TRBD1. J lost 7 bases, V lost 2 bases, and 7 bases had no gene match. The germline V gene encodes CDR1 LNHDA and CDR2 SQIVND (reference sequence). The CDR3 length is 15 residues. The CDR3 coding sequence is TGTGCCAGTAGTATACGAGGACAGGGGGCTGGTGAGCAGTACTTC. Its translation is CASSIRGQGAGEQYF.

This clonotype was recorded a few times. This rearrangement joins TRBV20-1 to TRBJ2-5; the D gene could be TRBD1 or TRBD2 (5 bases each). The CDR3 is 13 amino acids. V lost 5 bases and J lost 3, with 13 bases in between. Germline V lookup: CDR1 DFQATT, CDR2 SNEGSKA (reference sequence). The CDR3 spells CSAPGAKEETQYF. CDR3 DNA: TGCAGTGCTCCCGGGGCTAAGGAAGAGACCCAGTACTTC.

This chain connects TRBV6-1 to TRBJ1-1; possible D gene TRBD1, 5 bases. CDR1 MNHNS and CDR2 SASEGT come from the germline V gene. CDR3 length equals 14 residues. The V end was cut by 6 bases, the J end by 9 bases, with 20 bases between. CDR3 loop: CASRGRKGSLKAFF. The CDR3 bases are TGTGCCAGCAGGGGCAGGAAGGGGTCCCTAAAAGCTTTCTTT.

This clonotype was seen many times. V and J are TRBV10-3 and TRBJ2-5; a weak D match, TRBD2 (6 bases). The CDR3 is 13 residues long. Germline loops: CDR1 ENHRY, CDR2 SYGVKD. V was shortened by 6 bases and J by 4 bases, with 12 bases between the two germline ends. CDR3 sequence (DNA): TGTGCCATCAGGGAGACTAGTAGAGAGACCCAGTACTTC. Protein: CAIRETSRETQYF.

The J gene is TRBJ1-3, the V gene TRBV11-2, with 7 bases lining up with TRBD1. V lost 7 bases, J lost 2 bases, and 11 bases stayed unmatched. The CDR3 spans 16 residues. CDR1 is SGHAT, CDR2 FQNNGV, per germline. For the CDR3, the DNA is TGTGCCAGCACCCCTAGATACAGGGGAACTGGAAACACCATATATTTT. It specifies CASTPRYRGTGNTIYF.

The chain links TRBV29-1 to TRBJ2-2; the D call may be TRBD1 or TRBD2 (5 bases each). The CDR3 is 11 residues long. Trimming left V 7 bases short and J 3 bases short, with 6 bases between. Germline loops: CDR1 SQVTM, CDR2 ANQGSEA. The CDR3 reads CSGGDTGELFF. CDR3 sequence (DNA): TGCAGCGGAGGGGACACCGGGGAGCTGTTTTTT.

V usage is TRBV10-3 and J usage is TRBJ1-6; D is perhaps TRBD1 (5 bases). Germline CDR1 is ENHRY and CDR2 is SYGVKD. The CDR3 extends over 14 amino acids. The ends were cut back, 11 bases at V and 7 bases at J, with 18 bases in the middle. The CDR3 DNA reads as TGTGCCGTTACCACCCCGGGGCGCAATTCACCCCTCCACTTT. This codes for CAVTTPGRNSPLHF.

This clonotype has ten or more counts. This chain connects TRBV7-6 to TRBJ1-3, with D unclear. Germline CDR1 is SGHVS and CDR2 is FNYEAQ. V was trimmed by 4 bases and J by 3 bases, leaving 7 bases between them. The CDR3 loop spans 13 amino acids. CDR3 loop: CASSSSGGNTIYF. CDR3 nucleotides: TGTGCCAGCAGCTCCTCTGGTGGAAACACCATATATTTT. Using reference TRBV7-6 and TRBJ1-3 for the parts outside the CDR3, the full variable domain is GAGVSQSPRYKVTKRGQDVALRCDPISGHVSLYWYRQALGQGPEFLTYFNYEAQQDKSGLPNDRFSAERPEGSISTLTIQRTEQRDSAMYRCASSSSGGNTIYFGEGSWLTVV.